One sample yielded the 21 T cell receptor beta chains listed below, sequenced in a study of human T cells and chemical hapten exposure. The time point is: patch test 2, 6 weeks after DPC sensitization. Noted treatment: therapeutic diphenylcyclopropenone sensitization with weekly scalp DPC. TCRdb analysed the RACE reads with MiXCR anew, one entry per CDR3 protein. Of some 150,000 distinct CDR3 sequences in the sample, roughly 10% were seen once. The sequenced sample was whole blood, obtained in connection with sensitization to the hapten diphenylcyclopropenone (DPC). The origin of the receptors is a woman between 45 and 65 years old with alopecia areata. Some clones in this sample may be carry-over from other donors' samples.

This clonotype was seen a few times. The chain recombines TRBV4-1 with TRBJ2-5, with TRBD1 as a possible D gene (5 bases). Between the trimmed V and J ends, which lost 1 base and 2 bases, there was a span of 11 bases. The length of the CDR3 is 15 residues. Germline values: CDR1 MGHRA, CDR2 YSYEKL. DNA of the CDR3: TGCGCCAGCAGCCAAGTCCCGACAGTTCAAGAGACCCAGTACTTC. It specifies CASSQVPTVQETQYF.

V is TRBV27 and J is TRBJ1-2; D is uncertain. Deletions cut 6 bases from V and 2 bases from J, with 13 bases between. CDR1 MNHEY and CDR2 SMNVEV come from the germline V gene (reference sequence). The CDR3 is 14 residues long. CDR3 protein: CASSPGRRNYGYTF. The CDR3, as DNA: TGTGCCAGCAGCCCAGGACGGCGGAACTATGGCTACACCTTC.

This clonotype was picked up many times. The chain links TRBV7-2 to TRBJ2-3, with D hard to call. The CDR3 is 15 amino acids. The germline V and J ends were trimmed by 0 bases and 1 base, with 8 bases remaining between them. Germline-derived CDR1 and CDR2 are SGHTA and FQGNSA. In DNA, the CDR3 is TGTGCCAGCAGCTTAGCTTTAGTCCGCACAGATACGCAGTATTTT. Its protein product is CASSLALVRTDTQYF.

This clonotype has only a few counts. The J gene is TRBJ1-5, the V gene TRBV7-2, with TRBD1 matching over 11 bases. The CDR3 consists of 15 residues. Germline V gives CDR1 SGHTA, CDR2 FQGNSA. V lost 5 bases, J lost 3 bases, and 3 bases stayed unmatched. CDR3 nucleotides: TGTGCCAGCAGCGGGACAGGGGGATACAATCAGCCCCAGCATTTT. It encodes CASSGTGGYNQPQHF.

This clonotype was counted a few times. This chain links TRBV15 with TRBJ1-5; possibly TRBD1 for D (5 bases). The germline V gene encodes CDR1 LNHNV and CDR2 YYDKDF (reference sequence). CDR3 length: 14 residues. The ends were cut back, 5 bases at V and 4 bases at J, with 12 bases in the middle. This chain's CDR3 is CATSVRQTNQPQHF. CDR3 DNA sequence: TGTGCCACCAGCGTCCGACAGACAAATCAGCCCCAGCATTTT.

The chain employs TRBV10-2 and TRBJ1-3, with no clear D. Trimming removed 7 bases at V and 2 bases at J, with 6 bases between. The CDR3 contains 12 residues. Per the germline V gene, CDR1 is WSHSY and CDR2 is SAAADI. CDR3 loop: CASKAAGNTIYF. The DNA for the CDR3 is TGCGCCAGCAAGGCTGCTGGAAACACCATATATTTT.

The chain employs TRBV29-1 and TRBJ1-4; D gene ambiguous. Trimming shortened V by 6 bases and J by 3 bases, and 17 bases separated the two germline ends. CDR1 is SQVTM, CDR2 ANQGSEA, per germline. The CDR3 has 15 residues. The CDR3 DNA is TGCAGCGTGACGGACGGACCCGCGGCTAATGAAAAACTGTTTTTT. This sequence encodes CSVTDGPAANEKLFF.

This clonotype was counted ten times or more. This sequence joins TRBV7-9 and TRBJ2-3; D might be TRBD1 (6 bases). Germline V gene sequence: CDR1 SEHNR, CDR2 FQNEAQ (reference sequence). The CDR3 loop spans 16 amino acids. The V end was cut by 1 base, the J end by 1 base, with 12 bases between. CDR3 amino acids: CASSLGGGRGTDTQYF. The DNA of the CDR3 is TGTGCCAGCAGCTTAGGAGGGGGACGAGGCACAGATACGCAGTATTTT. The full variable domain, rest sourced from reference TRBV7-9 and TRBJ2-3, is DTGVSQNPRHKITKRGQNVTFRCDPISEHNRLYWYRQTLGQGPEFLTYFQNEAQLEKSRLLSDRFSAERPKGSFSTLEIQRTEQGDSAMYLCASSLGGGRGTDTQYFGPGTRLTVL.

The CDR3 nucleotides read TGCGCCAGCAGCTTGGAGGGGACAGAGTACGAGCAGTACTTC. The encoded protein is CASSLEGTEYEQYF. The chain is built from TRBV5-1 and TRBJ2-7, with 7 bases matching TRBD1. J lost 4 bases, V lost 0 bases, and 4 bases had no gene match. CDR1 is SGHRS, CDR2 YFSETQ, per germline. This CDR3 region has 14 residues.

V usage is TRBV2 and J usage is TRBJ2-4; possible D gene TRBD1, 6 bases. This CDR3 has 12 amino acids. CDR1 is SNHLY and CDR2 is FYNNEI in the germline V gene. Trimming pared 8 bases from V and 7 bases from J, leaving 12 bases between. CDR3 protein: CASGPGANIQYF. Written as DNA, the CDR3 is TGTGCCAGCGGCCCAGGGGCGAACATTCAGTACTTC. The full variable domain, rest sourced from reference TRBV2 and TRBJ2-4, is EPEVTQTPSHQVTQMGQEVILRCVPISNHLYFYWYRQILGQKVEFLVSFYNNEISEKSEIFDDQFSVERPDGSNFTLKIRSTKLEDSAMYFCASGPGANIQYFGAGTRLSVL.

The chain employs TRBV28 and TRBJ1-2; TRBD1 is a possible D gene (5 bases). The CDR3 contains 16 residues. CDR1 is MDHEN, CDR2 SYDVKM, per germline. Deletions cut 7 bases from V and 4 bases from J, with 22 bases between. CDR3 residues: CASIPVGRGVGYGYTF. CDR3 in DNA: TGTGCCAGCATTCCGGTGGGAAGGGGAGTGGGCTATGGCTACACCTTC.

The chain joins TRBV12-3 or TRBV12-4 to TRBJ2-3; TRBD2 matches at 10 bases. The ends lost 3 bases at V and 3 bases at J; junction bases unmatched: 6. This CDR3 spans 16 amino acids. CDR3 nucleotides: TGTGCCAGCAGTTTGAGCGGGAGGGCCGGAACAGATACGCAGTATTTT. Protein: CASSLSGRAGTDTQYF.

The chain links TRBV7-9 to TRBJ1-5; the D is unclear. Trimming cost V 0 bases and J 0 bases, with 6 bases left between them. In germline, CDR1 is SEHNR, CDR2 FQNEAQ (reference sequence). The CDR3 is 15 amino acids. The CDR3, as DNA: TGTGCCAGCAGCTTAGCAGGTGATAGCAATCAGCCCCAGCATTTT. Its translation is CASSLAGDSNQPQHF.

This clonotype was seen many times. The gene calls are TRBV19 and TRBJ2-1; the match to TRBD2 covers 10 bases. This CDR3 is built from 14 residues. The germline V gene has CDR1 LNHDA and CDR2 SQIVND (reference sequence). Losses at the gene ends were 6 bases for V and 6 bases for J; bases not matched to a gene: 5. CDR3 in DNA: TGTGCCAGTAGACCAGCGGGAGGGAGCAATGAGCAGTTCTTC. Protein product: CASRPAGGSNEQFF.

The rearrangement uses TRBV7-6 and TRBJ2-5; TRBD2 matches 10 bases. Losses at the gene ends were 5 bases for V and 7 bases for J; bases not matched to a gene: 7. The germline V gene has CDR1 SGHVS and CDR2 FNYEAQ. This CDR3 region has 14 residues. CDR3 bases: TGTGCCAGCAGCCCTGGGACTAGCGCCCCGACCCAGTACTTC. Protein: CASSPGTSAPTQYF.

The V call is TRBV12-3 or TRBV12-4, the J call TRBJ1-6; TRBD1 agrees at 7 bases. With 6 bases clipped from V and 7 bases from J, the junction kept 6 bases outside the gene matches. This CDR3 region has 14 residues. The CDR3 protein is CASRYRGGNSPLHF. The CDR3 nucleotides read TGTGCCAGCAGGTACAGGGGCGGCAATTCACCCCTCCACTTT.

This clonotype was counted many times. This sequence joins TRBV19 and TRBJ2-2; unclear D gene. Germline V gene sequence: CDR1 LNHDA, CDR2 SQIVND (reference sequence). V dropped 7 bases and J dropped 0 bases, with 12 bases sitting between them. The CDR3 length is 15 residues. In nucleotides, the CDR3 is TGTGCCAGTACCCCCCGGACGGCGAACACCGGGGAGCTGTTTTTT. It specifies CASTPRTANTGELFF.

Only a few counts were recorded for this clonotype. This chain joins TRBV5-6 and TRBJ2-2, with 9 bases identical to TRBD1. V trimming: 4 bases; J trimming: 5 bases; junction bases outside the gene matches: 9. This CDR3 has 16 residues. Germline CDR1 reads SGHDT; CDR2 reads YYEEEE. CDR3 DNA: TGTGCCAGCAGCGGGACGGGACAGGGAAGGACCGGGGAGCTGTTTTTT. Translation gives CASSGTGQGRTGELFF.

CDR3 region: CASTQGPGLDEQYF. CDR3 coding DNA: TGCGCCAGCACCCAAGGACCAGGTTTGGACGAGCAGTACTTC. The chain links TRBV5-1 to TRBJ2-7; no reliable D call. CDR1 is SGHRS and CDR2 is YFSETQ in the germline V gene. The length of the CDR3 is 14 residues. Trimming shortened V by 6 bases and J by 5 bases, and 18 bases separated the two germline ends.

This chain connects TRBV24-1 to TRBJ1-5; D is unclear. Trimming shortened V by 6 bases and J by 5 bases, and 10 bases separated the two germline ends. CDR1 KGHDR and CDR2 SFDVKD come from the germline V gene. The CDR3 has 13 amino acids. The CDR3: CATSPQADQPQHF. CDR3 sequence (DNA): TGTGCCACCAGTCCGCAGGCCGATCAGCCCCAGCATTTT.

This clonotype has just a few counts. This chain uses TRBV7-6 with TRBJ2-5; D ambiguous. This CDR3 has 12 residues. Germline lookup yields CDR1 SGHVS and CDR2 FNYEAQ. V was clipped by 4 bases and J by 1 base, with 4 bases between them. In DNA, the CDR3 is TGTGCCAGCAGCTACCCCCAAGAGACCCAGTACTTC. It is translated as CASSYPQETQYF.